This TCR beta chain was obtained from a study of OX40 agonist ivuxolimab in advanced cancers. CDR1 is SNHLY, CDR2 FYNNEI, per germline. V lost 7 bases, J lost 4 bases, and 5 bases lay in between. The CDR3 is 11 amino acids. Produced via immunoSEQ multiplex PCR; TCRdb's table is partial and in-frame only. The sample contains 65,000 to 85,000 clones, more than 70% of which appear only once. This TCR came from an adult with an advanced solid tumor such as melanoma, head and neck, liver or kidney cancer. The sequences come from CD4+ or CD8+ T cells sorted from blood, collected in a trial of the OX40 agonist ivuxolimab. This chain joins TRBV2 and TRBJ2-1; the D gene is possibly TRBD2 (5 bases). The CDR3 region is CASTGYNEQFF. DNA of the CDR3: TGTGCCAGCACGGGGTACAATGAGCAGTTCTTC.